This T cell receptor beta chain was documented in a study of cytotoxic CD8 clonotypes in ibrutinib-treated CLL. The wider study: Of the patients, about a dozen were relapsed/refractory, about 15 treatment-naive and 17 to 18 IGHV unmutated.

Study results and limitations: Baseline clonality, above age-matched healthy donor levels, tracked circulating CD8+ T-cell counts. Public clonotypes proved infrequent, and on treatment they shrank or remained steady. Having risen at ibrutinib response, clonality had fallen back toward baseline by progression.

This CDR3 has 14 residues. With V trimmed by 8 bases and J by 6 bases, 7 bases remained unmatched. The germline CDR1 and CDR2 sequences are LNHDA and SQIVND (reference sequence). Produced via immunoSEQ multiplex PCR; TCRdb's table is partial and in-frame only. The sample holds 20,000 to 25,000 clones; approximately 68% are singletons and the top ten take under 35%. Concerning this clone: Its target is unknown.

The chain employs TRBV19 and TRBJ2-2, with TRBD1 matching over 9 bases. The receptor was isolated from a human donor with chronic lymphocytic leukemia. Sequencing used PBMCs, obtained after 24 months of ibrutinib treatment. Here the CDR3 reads CASYRGPGAGELFF. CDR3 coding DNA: TGTGCCAGTTACAGGGGGCCGGGTGCCGGGGAGCTGTTTTTT. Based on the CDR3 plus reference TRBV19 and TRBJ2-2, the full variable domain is DGGITQSPKYLFRKEGQNVTLSCEQNLNHDAMYWYRQDPGQGLRLIYYSQIVNDFQKGDIAEGYSVSREKKESFPLTVTSAQKNPTAFYLCASYRGPGAGELFFGEGSRLTVL.